This entry concerns a single T cell receptor (beta chain). Its antigen specificity is not known. No base quality values were provided; no much bigger clone lies one nucleotide off. This sample was included in a study of cytomegalovirus exposure and HLA in healthy donors (dated by TCRdb to between 2016 and 2019). Regarding the complete study: An earlier analysis of 587 of the donors reported under 300 Gb of sequence data and around 110 million unique TCR beta sequences obtained from around 170 million T cells. An early release that covered about 640 HLA-typed donors contained about 300 gigabases of sequencing data and roughly 84 million unique TCR sequences. The genetic ancestry cluster associated with self-reported Caucasian donors included about four fifths of the 398 genotyped donors. The study aimed to test whether cataloging public T cell receptors could reveal signatures of past pathogen exposure. The study profiled the T cell repertoires of hundreds of subjects by immunosequencing and related them to cytomegalovirus serostatus. Along with the roughly 670-subject first cohort, a separate validation cohort of over 90 different subjects was used. High-throughput TCR immunosequencing, statistical association of individual TCRs with disease status, and machine learning were combined to predict cytomegalovirus infection status. A later analysis re-examined previously published TCR beta repertoires from 610 or so donors and added high-resolution HLA genotyping to investigate patterns of TCR occurrence. In the later analysis, no new phenotypic data were used to find candidate immune exposures; instead, reliance was placed on TCR beta sequences and their occurrence across donors. An earlier analysis of around 580 of the donors used high-throughput TCR beta sequencing to judge whether each TCR beta V gene segment behaved as functional or pseudogenic. Alongside the repertoire data, information on donor age, sex, ethnicity and CMV serostatus was compiled. A later genetic analysis took genome-wide SNP genotypes for about 65% of the 666 donors and used that subset as a discovery cohort. All discovery cohort repertoires had been generated on a single sequencing platform. HLA typing included class I and class II loci at four-digit resolution. The number of donors typed differed by locus, with 629-630 for A, B, C, DRB1 and DQB1, around 560 for DQA1, 600 to 610 for DPA1, and around 450 for DPB1. Roughly 5 DR-DQ haplotypes were handled as single units for association and clustering, since linkage in the cohort was strong. Among roughly 400 genotyped donors of the cohort, an average of approximately 220,000 unique TCR beta nucleotide sequences was sequenced per donor, of which about 18% were non-productive. The investigation overall reported the following: A later analysis found that most CMV-associated TCR beta chains appeared HLA-restricted, with HLA associations seemingly driven largely by CMV exposure. A total of fewer than 200 TCR beta chains were listed by the study as associated with cytomegalovirus. A later analysis found that HLA-associated TCR beta chains were more clonally expanded and had lower generation probabilities than equally common non-associated chains. In vitro tests confirmed that a few of the cytomegalovirus-associated TCR beta chains recognize cytomegalovirus antigens. A later analysis found that TCR association rates varied across HLA loci, with DRB1 alleles showing the most associated TCRs and HLA-C alleles the fewest. It was suggested by the authors that the approach could potentially be generalized to other disease states and immunological phenotypes. A further reported finding was that TCR beta sequences accurately predicted the HLA-A and HLA-B alleles for most subjects in the first cohort. Strong co-occurrence of HLA alleles, especially DR and DQ, made assigning TCR associations to individual alleles difficult. Cytomegalovirus status was reported to be diagnosed by the classifier with high specificity and sensitivity in both the original and validation cohorts. A later analysis reported that several top co-occurrence clusters appeared linked to parvovirus B19, influenza, CMV and Epstein-Barr virus. Most TCR sequences were seen in very few donors, while some public TCRs were found in many individuals. An earlier analysis of approximately 590 of the donors showed that most TCR beta V segments appeared in productive rearrangements either about 87% or about 30% of the time, which broadly matched IMGT annotations. In a later analysis, some 18,000 TCR beta sequences were associated with specific HLA alleles at a false discovery rate of 0.05. Linkage disequilibrium might explain the correlated functional status among segregating V segments, but an unknown experimental factor could not be ruled out. Presence/absence analyses assumed roughly uniform sequencing depth across donors, an assumption that may not hold. A cluster of highly shared sequence variants was judged likely to be a technical artifact of the sequencing pipeline. For the cohort, immune exposure information was limited to CMV serostatus. A later genetic analysis reported fewer N-insertions in productive TCRs among donors in an Asian-associated ancestry cluster than the approximately 670-donor mean. Only TCR beta chains were sequenced in this cohort, and the absence of alpha or paired-chain data limited detectable features. Over 15 rarely observed V segments, including chromosome 9 orphons, were excluded from the earlier analysis of approximately 500 of the donors because counts were too low. Because some donors lacked HLA typing at each locus, the association tests relied only on the typed subset. V-gene and J-gene trimming of TCR beta chains was associated with a missense DCLRE1C variant in a later genetic analysis, and the association was replicated in an independent cohort.

The cohort consisted of 650 to 700 healthy bone marrow donors. At the time of sampling, every cohort member was nominally healthy, though immune exposures that went unrecorded were likely present. The donor tested CMV seronegative and was one of the 352 seronegative cohort members. A peripheral blood sample was collected from each donor, and TCR beta sequencing was performed on peripheral blood mononuclear cells. Genomic DNA extraction from the blood cell samples was performed with the Qiagen DNeasy Blood Extraction Kit. Libraries were made using the immunoSEQ multiplex PCR assay. For the multiplex PCR, a mixture combining 60 forward primers for TCR Vbeta segments and 13 reverse primers for TCR Jbeta segments was used. Amplification of the CDR3 region of rearranged TCR beta genes was performed with a multiplex PCR assay on genomic DNA. The amplified TCR beta libraries were sequenced on the Illumina HiSeq System as 87-base-pair reads. The authors' pipeline ran thus. In a later analysis, tens of millions of unique TCR beta chains were counted across the 500 to 850 repertoires, and roughly 11 million of these chains were shared by at least two donors. Raw reads were error-corrected and collapsed into unique sequences by a nearest-neighbor algorithm in which closely related sequences were merged to remove PCR and sequencing errors. To assign V, D and J gene segments, CDR3 sequences were aligned to IMGT reference sequences. For a sequence to be retained, at least a six-nucleotide match to both a V gene segment and a J gene segment was required. A rearrangement counted as productive if the CDR3 had no stop codons and remained in frame with V and J, and every other rearrangement counted as non-productive. Following IMGT convention, CDR3 was defined as the stretch from the second conserved V-encoded cysteine to the conserved J-encoded phenylalanine. Sequences without an unambiguous match to a single V gene segment were excluded from the earlier analysis of about 630 of the donors. An earlier analysis of fewer than 750 of the donors classified V segments as functional when productive rearrangements were above 56.7% and as segregating when the standard deviation between donors was above 5%. A statistical classification framework was developed to diagnose cytomegalovirus status using the catalog of TCR beta chain sequences. A later analysis assigned V and J genes by comparing TCR nucleotide sequences with IMGT/GENE-DB human TR gene sequences. In a later analysis, CDR3 sequences and most-parsimonious VDJ recombination scenarios were assigned using the TCRdist pipeline. In a later analysis, each TCR beta chain was defined by its CDR3 amino acid sequence together with its V-gene family, and reads lacking a unique V-gene family were excluded. As a way to deal with suspected cross-contamination and a sequencing artifact, a later analysis dropped hundreds of nucleotide sequences that were highly shared and had low generation probability. In a later analysis, a clonal expansion index was calculated for each public chain from normalized within-repertoire ranks of inferred template counts. In a later analysis, generation probabilities were computed using a VDJ recombination model fitted to out-of-frame rearrangements, and the results were checked against IGoR. In a later analysis, TCR-TCR, TCR-HLA and TCR-CMV co-occurrence was scored with hypergeometric tests, and a repertoire-size bias correction was applied to TCR pairs. In a later analysis, false discovery rates were estimated by permuting HLA or CMV assignments 20 times. A later analysis grouped co-occurring TCRs with DBSCAN, adding TCRdist sequence similarity when clustering within HLA-allele-positive subsets. Co-occurrence clustering excluded repertoires with fewer than 30,000 or more than 120,000 public chains, plus five with anomalous nucleotide sharing. The source is immuneACCESS, and TCRdb retained only in-frame sequences with V and J called. Part of the clones is not carried over; for the studies checked, unresolved V genes explain less than half of this, and the remainder is unexplained. V and J calls and clone size are as listed in that table; D and trimming were resolved from the DNA. The sample includes approximately 150,000 clones, with roughly 66% observed a single time. The ten largest clones represent approximately 1.6% of the sample.

The receptor was derived from a woman between 18 and 29 years old in good health and CMV-seronegative. The sample was PBMCs.

The DNA sequence is given as TGTGCCAGCAGCCAAGCTGTCCAGGGGACAGATACGCAGTATTTT. It codes for CASSQAVQGTDTQYF. Rearrangement joined TRBV4-2 to TRBJ2-3, and possibly TRBD1, on 6 matching bases. Looking up the germline V gene yields CDR1 LGHNA and CDR2 YNFKEQ. Deletion took 1 base off V and 3 bases off J, with a span of 11 bases between the germline ends. The cysteine opens and the phenylalanine closes a CDR3 of 15 amino acids. CDR3 DNA only is kept here, 45 bases in frame from base 1.